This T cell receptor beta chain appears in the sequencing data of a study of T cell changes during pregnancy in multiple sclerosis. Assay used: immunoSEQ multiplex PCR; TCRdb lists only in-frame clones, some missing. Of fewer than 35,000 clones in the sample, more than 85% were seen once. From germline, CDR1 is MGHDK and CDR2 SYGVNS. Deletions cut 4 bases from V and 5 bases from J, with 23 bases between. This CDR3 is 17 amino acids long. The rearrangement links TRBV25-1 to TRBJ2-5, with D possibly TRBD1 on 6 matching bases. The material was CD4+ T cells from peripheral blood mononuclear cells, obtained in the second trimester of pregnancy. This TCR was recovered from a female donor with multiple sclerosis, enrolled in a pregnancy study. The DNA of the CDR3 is TGTGCCAGCAGTGCGTACGCCCAGGTCAGGGGAGCGGAGACCCAGTACTTC. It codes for CASSAYAQVRGAETQYF. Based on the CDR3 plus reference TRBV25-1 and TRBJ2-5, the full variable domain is EADIYQTPRYLVIGTGKKITLECSQTMGHDKMYWYQQDPGMELHLIHYSYGVNSTEKGDLSSESTVSRIRTEHFPLTLESARPSHTSQYLCASSAYAQVRGAETQYFGPGTRLLVL.